This TCR beta chain came from a study of OX40 agonist ivuxolimab in advanced cancers. Study-level background: Patients were dosed with the agonistic anti-OX40 (CD134) antibody ivuxolimab. Intravenous ivuxolimab at 0.01 to 10 mg/kg was given to patients every 2 weeks.

Trimming took off 10 bases at V and 0 bases at J, with 19 bases between the two ends. CDR3 length equals 15 residues. Profiling relied on immunoSEQ multiplex PCR, and the TCRdb table lists in-frame clones only, not all of them. The sample lists 66,000 or so clones, 87% occurring once. J is TRBJ2-5 and V is TRBV5-3, with a weak D call TRBD2 (5 bases). TRBV5-3 is an ORF, and what it does is uncertain. This specimen consisted of CD4+ or CD8+ T cells sorted from blood, obtained in a trial of the OX40 agonist ivuxolimab. The sequence was obtained from an adult with an advanced solid tumor such as melanoma, head and neck, liver or kidney cancer. CDR3 in amino acids: CAGGERRGYQETQYF. The CDR3 DNA reads TGTGCCGGTGGTGAGCGACGGGGATACCAAGAGACCCAGTACTTC.